The next 9 T cell receptor beta chains were all read from a single sample in a study of T cells of healthy individuals (dated by TCRdb to the late 2010s). Receptor libraries were prepared by 5' RACE. The instrument given in TCRdb is Illumina MiSeq. The public sequencing data were trimmed at Q25 with fastp and processed into clonotypes with MiXCR by TCRdb, which kept only in-frame beta chains. Rows merge per CDR3 protein into single entries with the most common DNA and genes. This sample has tens of thousands of distinct CDR3 sequences in its table, and about 15% of those were observed once. Jointly, the top ten make up more than 15% of the sample. The receptors shown here come from a human donor in good health.

The V call is TRBV7-9, the J call TRBJ1-6; no firm D call. Deletions cut 4 bases from V and 7 bases from J, with 5 bases between. The CDR3 totals 12 residues. Germline CDR1 SEHNR, CDR2 FQNEAQ (reference sequence). The CDR3 bases are TGTGCCAGCAGCTCAGAAAATTCACCCCTCCACTTT. Encoded protein: CASSSENSPLHF.

The chain carries TRBV20-1 and TRBJ2-3, with TRBD2 matching over 8 bases. CDR1 and CDR2 from the germline V gene are DFQATT and SNEGSKA (reference sequence). V gave up 5 bases and J gave up 4 bases; unmatched junction bases: 17. The CDR3 runs to 17 residues. CDR3 amino acids: CSADLTQGTSGADTQYF. The CDR3 DNA reads as TGCAGTGCTGACCTCACTCAAGGGACTAGTGGTGCAGATACGCAGTATTTT.

This chain connects TRBV20-1 to TRBJ2-1; D is possibly TRBD1 (6 bases). Germline CDR1 is DFQATT and CDR2 is SNEGSKA (reference sequence). The ends were cut back, 0 bases at V and 9 bases at J, with 6 bases in the middle. The CDR3 is 11 amino acids. CDR3 DNA sequence: TGCAGTGCTAGAGAAGGGGGTGAGCAGTTCTTC. This encodes CSAREGGEQFF.

This clonotype appeared a few times. The genes are TRBV5-4 and TRBJ1-2, with TRBD1 matching over 7 bases. The V gene's germline CDR1 is SGHNT and CDR2 YYREEE (reference sequence). The CDR3 extends over 16 amino acids. Germline trimming cut 0 bases from V and 6 bases from J; bases unmatched to any gene: 11. The chain's CDR3 is CASSLAGAGGRNGYTF. The CDR3 nucleotides are TGTGCCAGCAGCTTGGCCGGAGCAGGGGGAAGGAATGGCTACACCTTC.

This clonotype was recorded a few times. The gene calls are TRBV15 and TRBJ2-1, with 9 bases identical to TRBD1. The CDR3 sequence is 16 residues long. The germline V gene has CDR1 LNHNV and CDR2 YYDKDF (reference sequence). The V segment lost 3 bases and the J segment 7 bases; nucleotides outside the gene matches: 10. Here the CDR3 reads CATSRGGGQGRNEQFF. The CDR3 bases are TGTGCCACCAGCAGGGGGGGGGGACAGGGACGTAATGAGCAGTTCTTC.

There are a few counts of this clonotype. The chain carries TRBV29-1 and TRBJ1-2; TRBD1 matches at 9 bases. Germline V gives CDR1 SQVTM, CDR2 ANQGSEA. The V and J ends lost 6 bases and 8 bases, in that order; junction bases with no gene match: 13. This CDR3 has 14 residues. CDR3 bases: TGCAGCGTGTACTTACCGGGACAGGGTGTAGGCTACACCTTC. This gives the protein CSVYLPGQGVGYTF.

The chain is built from TRBV5-1 and TRBJ2-3, with a tentative D call TRBD1 (6 bases). V dropped 1 base and J dropped 4 bases, with 10 bases sitting between them. Germline CDR1 SGHRS, CDR2 YFSETQ. The CDR3 consists of 14 residues. The CDR3 region is CASSLLQGSDTQYF. The CDR3 DNA follows: TGCGCCAGCAGCTTGTTGCAGGGGTCAGATACGCAGTATTTT.

V is TRBV10-3 and J is TRBJ2-5; the D gene is possibly TRBD1 (6 bases). From germline, CDR1 is ENHRY and CDR2 SYGVKD. CDR3 length equals 14 residues. V was trimmed by 4 bases and J by 2 bases, leaving 11 bases between them. The CDR3 protein is CAISGSQGQETQYF. CDR3 in DNA: TGTGCCATCAGTGGGAGCCAGGGGCAAGAGACCCAGTACTTC.

The chain is built from TRBV6-2 or TRBV6-3 and TRBJ2-7; 9 positions agree with TRBD1. In germline, CDR1 is MNHEY, CDR2 SVGEGT. This CDR3 comprises 15 residues. Germline trimming cut 2 bases from V and 5 bases from J; bases unmatched to any gene: 7. As DNA, the CDR3 is TGTGCCAGCAGTTACGTCGGACAGGGGACGAACGAGCAGTACTTC. Translating it yields CASSYVGQGTNEQYF.